This TCR beta chain was found in a study of cytomegalovirus exposure and HLA in healthy donors. With 6 bases removed from V and 4 bases from J, the gap between germline ends came to 14 bases. Germline V gene lookup returns CDR1 SGHDN and CDR2 FVKESK. This CDR3 is built from 14 residues. PCR involved 60 Vbeta and 13 Jbeta primers. The assay was immunoSEQ multiplex PCR, and TCRdb's table has in-frame clones only and misses some. The listing records 80,000 to 95,000 clones. The chain is built from TRBV14 and TRBJ2-3, with D maybe TRBD2 (5 bases). The origin of this receptor is a man aged 45 to 65 in good health and CMV-seropositive. The source material was PBMCs. The CDR3 DNA is TGTGCCAGCAGTCGTAGAGGGAGCCCAGATACGCAGTATTTT. The encoded protein is CASSRRGSPDTQYF.